These 15 T cell receptor beta chains were sequenced from one sample in a study of shared clonotypes between healthy human individuals (dated by TCRdb to about 2020). Libraries were constructed by the immunoSEQ multiplex PCR assay. Held by TCRdb, this immuneACCESS table contains in-frame sequences only and omits some clones. Under half of the omission traces to an unresolved V gene where checked; the cause of the rest is unknown. This sample comprises around 510,000 clones, roughly 95% of them detected only once. The ten largest account for about 0.059% of the sample. Sequencing was performed on naive CD4+ T cells sorted from blood. The cell subset or site label, read with the paper, signifies: CD45RA+ positively selected. These receptor sequences come from a woman aged 25 to 39 in good health.

This chain uses TRBV2 with TRBJ1-5; D may be TRBD1 (5 bases). CDR1 is SNHLY and CDR2 is FYNNEI in the germline V gene. V shed 6 bases and J shed 1 base, with 16 bases lying between them. This CDR3 has 16 residues. The CDR3 sequence: CASSPSGGLSNQPQHF. CDR3 bases: TGTGCCAGCAGCCCCTCGGGGGGTTTGAGCAATCAGCCCCAGCATTTT.

V gene TRBV19 combines with J gene TRBJ2-5, with 7 bases aligning to TRBD1. This CDR3 has 15 amino acids. Per germline, CDR1 LNHDA and CDR2 SQIVND (reference sequence). J lost 2 bases, V lost 5 bases, and 8 bases had no gene match. Here the CDR3 reads CASSFNRGPQETQYF. The CDR3 DNA is TGTGCCAGTAGTTTCAACAGGGGCCCGCAAGAGACCCAGTACTTC.

This rearrangement joins TRBV6-1 to TRBJ2-7; 10 bases agree with TRBD2. Germline lookup yields CDR1 MNHNS and CDR2 SASEGT. The V gene end was trimmed by 0 bases and the J gene end by 5 bases; junction bases not matched to a gene: 10. CDR3 size: 17 residues. The CDR3 sequence: CASSEAWGLAGENEQYF. CDR3 DNA: TGTGCCAGCAGTGAAGCGTGGGGGCTAGCGGGAGAGAACGAGCAGTACTTC.

The chain combines TRBV7-9 with TRBJ2-7, with 8 nucleotides matching TRBD1. The CDR3 totals 14 residues. The trim removed 2 bases at V and 6 bases at J, leaving 6 bases unmatched. From germline, CDR1 is SEHNR and CDR2 FQNEAQ (reference sequence). CDR3 region: CASSLPTGAREQYF. In DNA form, the CDR3 reads TGTGCCAGCAGCTTACCGACAGGGGCCCGCGAGCAGTACTTC. Variable domain in full (rest from reference TRBV7-9 and TRBJ2-7): DTGVSQNPRHKITKRGQNVTFRCDPISEHNRLYWYRQTLGQGPEFLTYFQNEAQLEKSRLLSDRFSAERPKGSFSTLEIQRTEQGDSAMYLCASSLPTGAREQYFGPGTRLTVT.

The V and J genes are TRBV10-1 and TRBJ2-1; 8 positions agree with TRBD2. J gave up 7 bases and V 7 bases, and 9 bases lay outside the gene matches. The CDR3 is made up of 14 amino acids. The germline gives CDR1 WNHNN, CDR2 SYGVQD (reference sequence). The CDR3 DNA reads TGCGCCAGCATCGGGAGGGAGGGAAAGAATGAGCAGTTCTTC. Translating gives CASIGREGKNEQFF.

V is TRBV5-5 and J is TRBJ2-1; D possibly corresponds to TRBD2 (6 bases). This CDR3 contains 13 residues. In germline, CDR1 is SGHKS, CDR2 YYEKEE (reference sequence). Trimming shortened V by 8 bases and J by 1 base, and 10 bases separated the two germline ends. The CDR3 reads CARLTRSYNEQFF. The CDR3 nucleotides are TGTGCCAGACTGACTAGGTCCTACAATGAGCAGTTCTTC.

The chain carries TRBV28 and TRBJ1-5, with 9 nucleotides matching TRBD1. V was clipped by 3 bases and J by 7 bases; unmatched bases: 7. Germline CDR1 reads MDHEN; CDR2 reads SYDVKM. The CDR3 has 15 amino acids. The CDR3 region is CASSLTTGGEQPQHF. The DNA for the CDR3 is TGTGCCAGCAGTTTGACCACAGGGGGCGAGCAGCCCCAGCATTTT.

The chain uses TRBV6-5 and TRBJ1-2; TRBD1 agrees at 8 bases. CDR1 is MNHEY, CDR2 SVGAGI, per germline. CDR3 length: 14 residues. The trim removed 5 bases at V and 6 bases at J, leaving 8 bases unmatched. The CDR3 spells CASSRSTGVDGYTF. For the CDR3, the DNA is TGTGCCAGCAGTCGATCGACAGGGGTCGATGGCTACACCTTC.

In this sample, this clone turned up once. This chain joins TRBV6-1 and TRBJ2-7; the D gene is possibly TRBD2 (5 bases). Between the trimmed V and J ends, which lost 3 bases and 5 bases, there was a span of 14 bases. Germline V gene sequence: CDR1 MNHNS, CDR2 SASEGT. The CDR3 covers 14 residues. The CDR3 sequence is CASSDSGKVHEQYF. The CDR3 bases are TGTGCCAGCAGTGACTCGGGAAAAGTCCACGAGCAGTACTTC.

This clone occurred once. V usage is TRBV4-1 and J usage is TRBJ2-1; no firm D call. Germline-derived CDR1 and CDR2 are MGHRA and YSYEKL. Trimming cost V 0 bases and J 7 bases, with 10 bases left between them. The CDR3 consists of 14 residues. The CDR3 DNA reads as TGCGCCAGCAGCCAAGAAGCTATAGGGAATGAGCAGTTCTTC. This encodes CASSQEAIGNEQFF.

This clone came up a few times. The J gene is TRBJ1-5, the V gene TRBV6-5, with 12 bases matching TRBD1. Germline CDR1 is MNHEY and CDR2 is SVGAGI. This CDR3 contains 13 residues. Trimming cost V 8 bases and J 5 bases; bases outside gene matches: 1. In nucleotides, the CDR3 is TGTGCCAGCGGGGACAGGGGGCATCAGCCCCAGCATTTT. Its protein is CASGDRGHQPQHF.

The chain joins TRBV6-4 to TRBJ1-2; D gene uncertain. Trimming took off 2 bases at V and 6 bases at J, with 19 bases between the two ends. This CDR3 contains 16 residues. Germline CDR1 MRHNA, CDR2 SNTAGT. The CDR3 sequence is CASSDRGRPEKDGYTF. CDR3 nucleotide sequence: TGTGCCAGCAGTGACCGAGGAAGACCGGAGAAGGATGGCTACACCTTC.

The chain carries TRBV19 and TRBJ1-5; unclear D gene. CDR3 size: 13 residues. V lost 5 bases and J 7 bases, leaving 12 bases between the germline ends. Germline V gives CDR1 LNHDA, CDR2 SQIVND (reference sequence). The CDR3 nucleotides are TGTGCCAGTAGTCCCGGGCTCTGGCAGCCCCAGCATTTT. It specifies CASSPGLWQPQHF.

The chain is built from TRBV6-1 and TRBJ2-5; TRBD1 agrees at 7 bases. The CDR3 sequence is 13 residues long. Germline loops: CDR1 MNHNS, CDR2 SASEGT. V was pared by 3 bases and J by 3 bases, with 1 base of the junction left unmatched. CDR3 nucleotides: TGTGCCAGCAGTGAGCAGGGGGAAGAGACCCAGTACTTC. Translation: CASSEQGEETQYF.

The chain couples TRBV6-5 to TRBJ2-2; D unresolved. The germline gives CDR1 MNHEY, CDR2 SVGAGI. The CDR3 is made up of 13 amino acids. V was shortened by 2 bases and J by 7 bases, with 8 bases between the two germline ends. The CDR3 DNA sequence: TGTGCCAGCAGTTACGATCGGGTCGGGGAGCTGTTTTTT. Encoded protein: CASSYDRVGELFF.